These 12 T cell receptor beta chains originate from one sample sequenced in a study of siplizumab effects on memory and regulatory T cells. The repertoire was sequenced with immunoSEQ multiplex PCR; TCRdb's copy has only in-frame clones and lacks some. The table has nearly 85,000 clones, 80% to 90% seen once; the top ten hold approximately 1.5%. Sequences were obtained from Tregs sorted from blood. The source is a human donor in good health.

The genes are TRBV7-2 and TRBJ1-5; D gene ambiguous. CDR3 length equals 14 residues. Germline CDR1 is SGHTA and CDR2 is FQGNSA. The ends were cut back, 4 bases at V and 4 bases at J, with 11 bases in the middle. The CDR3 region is CASSWGSVNQPQHF. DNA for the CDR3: TGTGCCAGCAGCTGGGGATCGGTGAATCAGCCCCAGCATTTT. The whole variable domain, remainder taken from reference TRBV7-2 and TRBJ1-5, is GAGVSQSPSNKVTEKGKDVELRCDPISGHTALYWYRQSLGQGLEFLIYFQGNSAPDKSGLPSDRFSAERTGGSVSTLTIQRTQQEDSAVYLCASSWGSVNQPQHFGDGTRLSIL.

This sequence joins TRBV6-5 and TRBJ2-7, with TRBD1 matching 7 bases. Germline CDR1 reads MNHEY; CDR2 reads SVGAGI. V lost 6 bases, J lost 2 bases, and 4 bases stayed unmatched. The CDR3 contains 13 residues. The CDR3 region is CASRQGKAYEQYF. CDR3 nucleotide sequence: TGTGCCAGCAGACAGGGGAAAGCCTACGAGCAGTACTTC.

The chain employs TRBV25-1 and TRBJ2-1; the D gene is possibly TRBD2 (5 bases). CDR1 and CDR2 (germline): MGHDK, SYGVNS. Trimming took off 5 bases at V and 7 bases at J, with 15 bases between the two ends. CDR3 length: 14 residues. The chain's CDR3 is CASSLAGRGNEQFF. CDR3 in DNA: TGTGCCAGCAGTCTGGCGGGTCGAGGGAATGAGCAGTTCTTC. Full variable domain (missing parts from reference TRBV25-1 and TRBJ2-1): EADIYQTPRYLVIGTGKKITLECSQTMGHDKMYWYQQDPGMELHLIHYSYGVNSTEKGDLSSESTVSRIRTEHFPLTLESARPSHTSQYLCASSLAGRGNEQFFGPGTRLTVL.

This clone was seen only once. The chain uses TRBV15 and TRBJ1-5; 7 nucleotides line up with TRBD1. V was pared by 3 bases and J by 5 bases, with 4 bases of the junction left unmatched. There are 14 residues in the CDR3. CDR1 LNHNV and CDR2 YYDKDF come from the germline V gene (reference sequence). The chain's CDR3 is CATSRKGGDQPQHF. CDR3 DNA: TGTGCCACCAGCAGGAAAGGGGGCGATCAGCCCCAGCATTTT.

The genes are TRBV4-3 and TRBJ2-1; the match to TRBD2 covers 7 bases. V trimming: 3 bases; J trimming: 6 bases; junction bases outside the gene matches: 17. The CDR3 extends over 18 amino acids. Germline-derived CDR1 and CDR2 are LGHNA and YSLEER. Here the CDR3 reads CASSQALGGSGVVNEQFF. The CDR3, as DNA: TGCGCCAGCAGCCAGGCTCTCGGGGGGAGCGGGGTAGTCAATGAGCAGTTCTTC.

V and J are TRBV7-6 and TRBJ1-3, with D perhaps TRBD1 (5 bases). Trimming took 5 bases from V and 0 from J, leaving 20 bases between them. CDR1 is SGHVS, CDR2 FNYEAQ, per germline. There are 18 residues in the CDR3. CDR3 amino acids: CASSPGRGRVGSGNTIYF. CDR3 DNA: TGTGCCAGCAGCCCCGGGCGGGGCCGAGTAGGCTCTGGAAACACCATATATTTT.

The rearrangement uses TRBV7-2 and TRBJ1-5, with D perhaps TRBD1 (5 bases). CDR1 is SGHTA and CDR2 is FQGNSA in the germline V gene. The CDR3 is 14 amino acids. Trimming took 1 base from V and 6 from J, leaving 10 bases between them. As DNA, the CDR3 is TGTGCCAGCAGCTTAGATCGGGGCATTCAGCCCCAGCATTTT. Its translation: CASSLDRGIQPQHF.

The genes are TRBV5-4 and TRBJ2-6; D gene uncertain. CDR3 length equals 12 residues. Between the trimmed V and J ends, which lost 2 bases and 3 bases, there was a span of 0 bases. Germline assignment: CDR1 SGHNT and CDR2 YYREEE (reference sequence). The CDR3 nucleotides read TGTGCCAGCAGCTTTGGGGCCAACGTCCTGACTTTC. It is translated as CASSFGANVLTF.

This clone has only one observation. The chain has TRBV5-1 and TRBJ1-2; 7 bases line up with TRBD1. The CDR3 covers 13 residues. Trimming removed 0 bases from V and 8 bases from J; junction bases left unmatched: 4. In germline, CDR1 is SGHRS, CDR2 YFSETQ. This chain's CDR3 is CASSLEGGWGYTF. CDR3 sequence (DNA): TGCGCCAGCAGCTTGGAAGGGGGCTGGGGCTACACCTTC.

The CDR3 here is CSVDPGITYEQYF. The CDR3 bases are TGCAGCGTTGACCCTGGGATAACCTACGAGCAGTACTTC. The gene calls are TRBV29-1 and TRBJ2-7; unclear D gene. Trimming removed 3 bases at V and 2 bases at J, with 11 bases between. The germline V gene encodes CDR1 SQVTM and CDR2 ANQGSEA. The CDR3 loop spans 13 amino acids.

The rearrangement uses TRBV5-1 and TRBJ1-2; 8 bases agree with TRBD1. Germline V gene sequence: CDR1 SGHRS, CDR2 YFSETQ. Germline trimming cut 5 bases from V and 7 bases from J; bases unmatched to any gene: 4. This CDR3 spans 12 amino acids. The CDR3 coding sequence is TGCGCCAGCAGGCTAACAGGGGGTGGCTACACCTTC. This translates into CASRLTGGGYTF.

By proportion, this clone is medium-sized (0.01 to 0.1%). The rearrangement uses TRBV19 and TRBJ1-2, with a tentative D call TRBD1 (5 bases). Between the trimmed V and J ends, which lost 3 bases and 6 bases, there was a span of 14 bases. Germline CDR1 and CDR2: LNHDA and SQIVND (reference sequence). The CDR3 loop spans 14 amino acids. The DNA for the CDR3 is TGTGCCAGTAGTATCCAGGACAATAGGAATGGCTACACCTTC. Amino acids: CASSIQDNRNGYTF.